Presented here are 20 T cell receptor beta chains from one specimen sequenced in a study of blood T cell repertoires in COVID-19. Measured with immunoSEQ multiplex PCR; TCRdb has only the in-frame clones, and not every one. The sample holds 110,000 to 150,000 clones, around three quarters seen once. The sample comprised peripheral blood. The receptors stem from a man in his 60s with acute or convalescent COVID-19.

The chain has TRBV19 and TRBJ1-5, with 9 bases lining up with TRBD1. Germline V CDR1 and CDR2: LNHDA, SQIVND (reference sequence). Trimming cost V 3 bases and J 7 bases; bases outside gene matches: 7. This CDR3 is 15 amino acids long. For the CDR3, the DNA is TGTGCCAGTAGTATGGGACAGGGTTTTCCACAGCCCCAGCATTTT. It codes for CASSMGQGFPQPQHF.

The gene calls are TRBV6-5 and TRBJ1-2; D is possibly TRBD1 (5 bases). The CDR3 extends over 12 amino acids. The germline V gene encodes CDR1 MNHEY and CDR2 SVGAGI. Trimming cost V 7 bases and J 4 bases, with 10 bases left between them. The CDR3 spells CASTDSLYGYTF. The CDR3 DNA is TGTGCCAGCACCGACAGCCTCTATGGCTACACCTTC.

This clone was counted many times. The gene calls are TRBV11-1 and TRBJ2-7, with 8 bases identical to TRBD1. This CDR3 comprises 14 residues. CDR1 SGHAT and CDR2 FQDESV come from the germline V gene (reference sequence). V lost 4 bases, J lost 2 bases, and 4 bases stayed unmatched. The CDR3 here is CASSSRTGPYEQYF. For the CDR3, the DNA is TGTGCCAGCAGCTCACGGACAGGGCCCTACGAGCAGTACTTC.

This clone was counted once. At one end, the junction sequence differs from germline, possibly due to a read error. The chain employs TRBV7-9 and TRBJ2-5; 10 positions match TRBD2. CDR1 and CDR2 (germline): SEHNR, FQNEAQ (reference sequence). The CDR3 length is 14 residues. The DNA for the CDR3 is TGTGCCAGCACCTTAGCGGGAGGATGGGAGACCCAGTACTTC. Translating it yields CASTLAGGWETQYF.

This chain uses TRBV28 with TRBJ1-2, with D possibly TRBD1 on 6 matching bases. V lost 5 bases and J lost 4, with 14 bases in between. The CDR3 has 14 amino acids. The germline V gene encodes CDR1 MDHEN and CDR2 SYDVKM. The CDR3 protein is CASSPGDRSYGYTF. The CDR3 nucleotides read TGTGCCAGCAGTCCGGGCGACAGGTCCTATGGCTACACCTTC.

The chain combines TRBV28 with TRBJ1-2; TRBD1 agrees at 12 bases. The CDR3 sequence is 15 residues long. The V and J ends lost 6 bases and 7 bases, in that order; junction bases with no gene match: 9. CDR1 and CDR2 from the germline V gene are MDHEN and SYDVKM. CDR3 residues: CASRSSGTGGLGYTF. CDR3 nucleotide sequence: TGTGCCAGCAGATCCTCCGGGACAGGGGGCCTTGGCTACACCTTC.

This clone was counted between two and nine times. V usage is TRBV4-3 and J usage is TRBJ1-2; D gene unclear. The V gene lost 1 base and the J gene lost 3 bases, with 15 bases spanning the gap. The V gene's germline CDR1 is LGHNA and CDR2 YSLEER. The CDR3 is made up of 16 amino acids. DNA of the CDR3: TGCGCCAGCAGCCAAGGGACGGGGAGCGGGGACTATGGCTACACCTTC. It codes for CASSQGTGSGDYGYTF.

V usage is TRBV20-1 and J usage is TRBJ1-4; D not resolved. Trimming left V 4 bases short and J 8 bases short, with 8 bases between. This CDR3 comprises 11 residues. Germline values: CDR1 DFQATT, CDR2 SNEGSKA (reference sequence). For the CDR3, the DNA is TGCAGTGCTATGGGCCTCGAAAAACTGTTTTTT. Translated: CSAMGLEKLFF.

The rearrangement joins TRBV10-3 to TRBJ2-3, with a possible D match to TRBD1 (5 bases). Germline CDR1 reads ENHRY; CDR2 reads SYGVKD. The CDR3 is made up of 15 amino acids. Trimming stripped 0 bases from V and 2 bases from J, with 9 bases between. The CDR3: CAISESQGLTDTQYF. The CDR3 DNA reads as TGTGCCATCAGTGAGTCTCAGGGCCTCACAGATACGCAGTATTTT.

The genes are TRBV28 and TRBJ2-7; D gene uncertain. The V end lost 3 bases, the J end lost 4 bases, and 4 bases lay between the germline ends. Germline V gene sequence: CDR1 MDHEN, CDR2 SYDVKM. There are 11 residues in the CDR3. The CDR3 reads CASSFLYEQYF. The DNA for the CDR3 is TGTGCCAGCAGTTTTCTTTACGAGCAGTACTTC.

The chain employs TRBV6-5 and TRBJ1-2; the D gene is possibly TRBD1 (5 bases). CDR3 size: 13 residues. The V and J ends lost 5 bases and 4 bases respectively, with 11 bases between them. CDR1 and CDR2 from the germline V gene are MNHEY and SVGAGI. CDR3 nucleotides: TGTGCCAGCAGTCTTAATACAGGCTATGGCTACACCTTC. Translation gives CASSLNTGYGYTF.

The chain couples TRBV30 to TRBJ1-1, with a tentative D call TRBD1 (5 bases). CDR3 length: 13 residues. V lost 5 bases to trimming and J lost 4 bases, with 14 bases between them. CDR1 GTSNPN and CDR2 SVGIG come from the germline V gene (reference sequence). DNA of the CDR3: TGTGCCTGGGGCTCTTGGGGGGGCACTGAAGCTTTCTTT. Translating gives CAWGSWGGTEAFF.

This chain connects TRBV7-9 to TRBJ1-2; D not certain. This CDR3 contains 13 residues. Germline V gene lookup returns CDR1 SEHNR and CDR2 FQNEAQ (reference sequence). The V end lost 6 bases, the J end lost 5 bases, and 13 bases lay between the germline ends. CDR3 protein: CASSPLAVYGYTF. The CDR3 bases are TGTGCCAGCAGTCCGTTGGCAGTTTATGGCTACACCTTC.

This rearrangement joins TRBV3-1 (or the pseudogene TRBV3-2) to TRBJ1-6; weak D call: TRBD1 (6 bases). Trimming shortened V by 1 base and J by 7 bases, and 14 bases separated the two germline ends. The germline gives CDR1 LGHDT, CDR2 YNNKEL (reference sequence). The CDR3 totals 16 residues. The CDR3 is CASSQVSGVGNSPLHF. The CDR3 coding sequence is TGTGCCAGCAGCCAAGTTTCAGGGGTTGGAAATTCACCCCTCCACTTT.

The V gene is TRBV5-1, the J gene TRBJ2-7; no definite D call. The CDR3 loop spans 15 amino acids. Germline lookup yields CDR1 SGHRS and CDR2 YFSETQ. Trimming left V 2 bases short and J 0 bases short, with 12 bases between. CDR3 in amino acids: CASSLDGWSSYEQYF. CDR3 DNA: TGCGCCAGCAGCTTAGACGGGTGGAGCTCCTACGAGCAGTACTTC.

The chain combines TRBV9 with TRBJ2-1; 8 bases line up with TRBD2. Germline V gene sequence: CDR1 SGDLS, CDR2 YYNGEE. The trim removed 0 bases at V and 0 bases at J, leaving 8 bases unmatched. The CDR3 is 18 amino acids. In DNA form, the CDR3 reads TGTGCCAGCAGCGTAGGATTAGCGGGAACTCTCTCCTACAATGAGCAGTTCTTC. It is translated as CASSVGLAGTLSYNEQFF.

This clone was counted only a few times. This chain uses TRBV7-9 with TRBJ1-3; D not resolved. The CDR3 length is 17 residues. Germline-derived CDR1 and CDR2 are SEHNR and FQNEAQ (reference sequence). The germline V and J ends were trimmed by 5 bases and 5 bases, with 22 bases remaining between them. Here the CDR3 reads CASSPFPRLDGRNTIYF. The CDR3 DNA reads as TGTGCCAGCAGCCCCTTCCCCCGTCTGGACGGGAGAAACACCATATATTTT.

For this clone: The sample has other DNA sequences that encode this CDR3 too. The chain couples TRBV3-1 (or the pseudogene TRBV3-2) to TRBJ2-7; 12 bases agree with TRBD2. Germline V lookup: CDR1 LGHDT, CDR2 YNNKEL (reference sequence). This CDR3 is 15 amino acids long. Unmatched junction bases numbered 5, after V lost 1 base and J lost 7 bases. CDR3 amino acids: CASSQGLAGGGEQYF. In DNA, the CDR3 is TGTGCCAGCAGCCAAGGGCTAGCGGGAGGGGGGGAGCAGTACTTC.

This clone was observed a few times. One end of the junction varies from germline; a read error may be responsible. The chain combines TRBV7-7 with TRBJ2-2; 8 positions match TRBD1. This CDR3 contains 14 residues. Per the germline V gene, CDR1 is SSHAT and CDR2 is FNYEAQ (reference sequence). CDR3 in amino acids: CASSRTGWAGELFF. CDR3 DNA sequence: TGTGCTAGCAGCCGGACAGGGTGGGCCGGGGAGCTGTTTTTT.

This clone was detected only a few times. This rearrangement joins TRBV30 to TRBJ1-4, with D maybe TRBD1 (5 bases). The CDR3 is 13 amino acids. The ends were cut back, 1 base at V and 3 bases at J, with 6 bases in the middle. The germline V gene encodes CDR1 GTSNPN and CDR2 SVGIG (reference sequence). The CDR3 protein is CAWSGGPNEKLFF. The CDR3 bases are TGTGCCTGGAGTGGGGGCCCTAATGAAAAACTGTTTTTT.